This is a list of T cell receptor beta chains from one sample in a study of T cell responses to AZD1222 COVID-19 vaccine. The protocol was immunoSEQ multiplex PCR, while the TCRdb copy is restricted to in-frame clones and leaves out a portion. The profile shows under 70,000 clones, 89% of them singletons. Here the sequenced sample was peripheral blood, taken 28 days after the second AZD1222 dose. The receptors derive from an adult who received the AZD1222 COVID-19 vaccine. Both conserved end residues are part of each CDR3. A D gene is named only where the DNA matches it firmly. The size field is filled for only some rows; it gives once, few, many or a size class.

clone size	V gene	J gene	D gene	CDR3 DNA	CDR3 protein
.	TRBV29-1	TRBJ1-2	.	TGCAGCGTCCACTCGTCGGACGAGTTAAGGGGTGGCTACACCTTC	CSVHSSDELRGGYTF
.	TRBV6-5	TRBJ1-6	TRBD1	TGTGCCAGCCAAGACAGGGCAAATTCACCCCTCCACTTT	CASQDRANSPLHF
.	TRBV5-1	TRBJ1-5	TRBD1	TGCGCCAGCAGCTTTCTCTCACAGGGGGCATATAGCAATCAGCCCCAGCATTTT	CASSFLSQGAYSNQPQHF
.	TRBV5-8	TRBJ1-5	TRBD1	TGTGCCAGCAGCCCTGCGGGGACAGGGGGTTTTCAGCCCCAGCATTTT	CASSPAGTGGFQPQHF
.	TRBV7-9	TRBJ2-2	.	TGTGCCAGCAGCTTAGTACAGGGCGCGAGGACCGGGGAGCTGTTTTTT	CASSLVQGARTGELFF
few	TRBV6-5	TRBJ1-4	TRBD1	TGTGCCAGCAGTTACTCCGGGACAGAGCGTGAAAAACTGTTTTTT	CASSYSGTEREKLFF
.	TRBV23-1	TRBJ2-1	TRBD1	TGCGCCAGCGGTTACAGGGGGCTGATCAATGAGCAGTTCTTC	CASGYRGLINEQFF
once	TRBV19	TRBJ1-1	.	TGTGCCAGTAGTATAGCCGCCCGGAGAGGGGTCAACACTGAAGCTTTCTTT	CASSIAARRGVNTEAFF
.	TRBV21-1	TRBJ2-7	.	TGTGCCAGCAGCAAAGATTACTGGGCCGGCTACGAGCAGTACTTC	CASSKDYWAGYEQYF
once	TRBV19	TRBJ1-5	.	TGTGCCAGTACTCCCCGGAGGTTCGGAGGCAATCAGCCCCAGCATTTT	CASTPRRFGGNQPQHF
.	TRBV4-1	TRBJ1-4	TRBD1	TGCGCCAGCAGCCAAACCGGGACAGGGATCGAAAAACTGTTTTTT	CASSQTGTGIEKLFF
.	TRBV6-5	TRBJ2-2	.	TGTGCCAGCAGTTCCCGTAGGGATACCGGGGAGCTGTTTTTT	CASSSRRDTGELFF
few	TRBV4-1	TRBJ2-4	.	TGCGCCAGCAGCCAAGTCTCGGAAAACATTCAGTACTTC	CASSQVSENIQYF
.	TRBV15	TRBJ2-7	TRBD2	TGTGCCACCAGCAACCCTAGCGGGAATCCCTACGAGCAGTACTTC	CATSNPSGNPYEQYF
.	TRBV3-1/TRBV3-2	TRBJ2-3	.	TGTGCCAGCAGCCCCGTTGGAGATACGCAGTATTTT	CASSPVGDTQYF
.	TRBV11-3	TRBJ2-3	.	TGTGCCAGCAGCTCGAATTCGGATACGCAGTATTTT	CASSSNSDTQYF
.	TRBV3-1/TRBV3-2	TRBJ2-7	.	TGTGCCAGCAGCCAGGCAGGGACCTACGAGCAGTACTTC	CASSQAGTYEQYF
.	TRBV18	TRBJ1-1	.	TGTGCCAGCTCACCATATACACCTACGGCTGAAGCTTTCTTT	CASSPYTPTAEAFF
.	TRBV6-5	TRBJ2-1	.	TGTGCCAGCAGTTACCCCAGTGGTGATGAGCAGTTCTTC	CASSYPSGDEQFF
.	TRBV5-1	TRBJ2-7	TRBD2	TGCGCCAGCAGCCCCGGGACTAGCGGGGTTCAAAGGGACGAGCAGTACTTC	CASSPGTSGVQRDEQYF
once	TRBV5-4	TRBJ2-3	TRBD1	TGTGCCAGCAGCTTGGAGGGGGCTAGCACAGATACGCAGTATTTT	CASSLEGASTDTQYF
.	TRBV4-1	TRBJ2-7	TRBD2	TGCGCCAGCAGCCAATCCTTAGCGGGAGGGCCCTACGAGCAGTACTTC	CASSQSLAGGPYEQYF
.	TRBV4-3	TRBJ1-2	TRBD1	TGCGCCAGCAGCCAAGTGACAGGGGGTAACTATGGCTACACCTTC	CASSQVTGGNYGYTF
.	TRBV6-5	TRBJ2-7	.	TGTGCCAGCAGTTACACACGACAGAGCTACGAGCAGTACTTC	CASSYTRQSYEQYF
.	TRBV7-8	TRBJ1-1	TRBD1	TGTGCCAGCAGCTTAGGGACAGGACGAAACACTGAAGCTTTCTTT	CASSLGTGRNTEAFF
.	TRBV27	TRBJ1-2	.	TGTGCCAGCAGTTTGAAAGGGGCGGGGTATGGCTACACCTTC	CASSLKGAGYGYTF
.	TRBV7-9	TRBJ1-1	.	TGTGCCAGCAGCTCGCCGCTGACATATTTGAACACTGAAGCTTTCTTT	CASSSPLTYLNTEAFF
once	TRBV5-1	TRBJ2-3	.	TGCGCCAGCAGCTTGGGGTGGGCGGACACAGATACGCAGTATTTT	CASSLGWADTDTQYF
.	TRBV6-2/TRBV6-3	TRBJ2-5	.	TGTGCCAGCAGTCAGACCAGGGAGACCCAGTACTTC	CASSQTRETQYF
.	TRBV6-5	TRBJ2-1	TRBD1	TGTGCCAGCAAGGGACAGCCCTACAATGAGCAGTTCTTC	CASKGQPYNEQFF
.	TRBV6-9	TRBJ2-7	TRBD2	TGTGCCAGCATCTGCGGGAGGGGTGATTCTTACGAGCAGTACTTC	CASICGRGDSYEQYF
few	TRBV5-1	TRBJ1-1	.	TGCGCCAGCAGCTTGGATGGGTTAAACACTGAAGCTTTCTTT	CASSLDGLNTEAFF
.	TRBV4-3	TRBJ1-6	.	TGCGCCAGCAGCCAAGATAAGGATTGGGCCTCGGGTTCACCCCTCCACTTT	CASSQDKDWASGSPLHF
.	TRBV9	TRBJ1-3	TRBD1	TGTGCCAGCAGCGTCGGGACAGGGTCTGGAAACACCATATATTTT	CASSVGTGSGNTIYF
once	TRBV6-5	TRBJ2-7	TRBD2	TGTGCCAGCAGACCCCCCTTAGCGGGACCCTACGAGCAGTACTTC	CASRPPLAGPYEQYF
.	TRBV27	TRBJ1-2	.	TGTGCCAGCAGTTTATTTGCAGGAGCTAACTATGGCTACACCTTC	CASSLFAGANYGYTF
few	TRBV11-3	TRBJ2-4	TRBD1	TGTGCCAGCAGCTTCGAGGGGGCCGCTCAGAGTGTAGCCAAAAACATTCAGTACTTC	CASSFEGAAQSVAKNIQYF
.	TRBV7-2	TRBJ2-7	TRBD2	TGTGCCAGCAGCTTAGTTGGTAGCGGGAGGCCAGGGTGCTACGAGCAGTACTTC	CASSLVGSGRPGCYEQYF
.	TRBV5-4	TRBJ2-7	.	TGTGCCAGCAGCGGACCGGTTGAAAGCTCCTACGAGCAGTACTTC	CASSGPVESSYEQYF
.	TRBV7-2	TRBJ2-1	.	TGTGCCAGCAGCTATGACAGATACAATGAGCAGTTCTTC	CASSYDRYNEQFF
once	TRBV5-1	TRBJ2-1	TRBD2	TGCGCCAGCATGGGACTAGCGGGAGGCAATGAGCAGTTCTTC	CASMGLAGGNEQFF
.	TRBV2	TRBJ2-3	.	TGTGCCAGCAGTGATTTGGAGGTAACAGATACGCAGTATTTT	CASSDLEVTDTQYF
.	TRBV19	TRBJ2-1	.	TGTGCCAGTAGTCAGATTGACAGGCAAAATGAGCAGTTCTTC	CASSQIDRQNEQFF
.	TRBV5-1	TRBJ1-2	.	TGCGCCAGCAGCTCCGCGGGGGGGCCCGCCCGGGGCTATGGCTACACCTTC	CASSSAGGPARGYGYTF
.	TRBV5-1	TRBJ2-6	.	TGCGCCAGCAGCTTGGAGCCCCCTCGCAGCTCTGGGGCCAACGTCCTGACTTTC	CASSLEPPRSSGANVLTF
.	TRBV9	TRBJ2-6	TRBD1	TGTGCCAGCAGCGGACAGGGCTACTCTGGGGCCAACGTCCTGACTTTC	CASSGQGYSGANVLTF
.	TRBV6-2/TRBV6-3	TRBJ2-7	TRBD1	TGTGCCAGCAGTCCCTCAAACAGGGGCTACGAGCAGTACTTC	CASSPSNRGYEQYF
.	TRBV7-8	TRBJ2-1	.	TGTGCCAGCAGCCCGAGGGAAAATTACTACAATGAGCAGTTCTTC	CASSPRENYYNEQFF
.	TRBV4-1	TRBJ1-3	TRBD1	TGCGCCAGCAGCCTCCGGACAGGGGCAACTCAGTACTCTGGAAACACCATATATTTT	CASSLRTGATQYSGNTIYF
.	TRBV3-1/TRBV3-2	TRBJ2-5	.	TGTGCCAGCAGCCAAGACATTGGGGGTTTCGAGACCCAGTACTTC	CASSQDIGGFETQYF
.	TRBV7-2	TRBJ2-7	TRBD1	TGTGCCAGCAGCTTTGGGACAGGGGGCTACGAGCAGTACTTC	CASSFGTGGYEQYF
few	TRBV6-5	TRBJ2-7	TRBD2	TGTGCCAGCAGTTACAACGGGAGGGTGCACGAGCAGTACTTC	CASSYNGRVHEQYF
.	TRBV19	TRBJ1-5	.	TGTGCCAGTAGTATAGTCGGGGGTCTTCATAGCAATCAGCCCCAGCATTTT	CASSIVGGLHSNQPQHF
.	TRBV5-1	TRBJ2-3	TRBD2	TGCGCCAGCAAACTAGCGGGAGCCCCAGATACGCAGTATTTT	CASKLAGAPDTQYF
.	TRBV7-3	TRBJ2-2	TRBD2	TGTGCCAGCAGCTTAATAGCGGGAGAGGCCGGGGAGCTGTTTTTT	CASSLIAGEAGELFF
once	TRBV5-5	TRBJ2-6	TRBD2	TGTGCCAGCAGCCCTACCGGGACTAGCCCTGGGGGGGCTGGGGCCAACGTCCTGACTTTC	CASSPTGTSPGGAGANVLTF
few	TRBV9	TRBJ2-7	TRBD1	TGTGCCAGCAGCGTAGAGGACAGGGGTGAGCAGTACTTC	CASSVEDRGEQYF
once	TRBV30	TRBJ2-1	TRBD1	TGTGCCAGATCAACGGGACAGGGGTTCAATGAGCAGTTCTTC	CARSTGQGFNEQFF
.	TRBV7-7	TRBJ1-2	TRBD1	TGTGCCAGCAGCTTAGAGGCTTTGGGGACAGGGGGCGTTTGTGATTATGGCTACACCTTC	CASSLEALGTGGVCDYGYTF
few	TRBV7-9	TRBJ1-5	.	TGTGCCAGCAGCAGGGCGGATCAGCCCCAGCATTTT	CASSRADQPQHF